Listed below are T cell receptor beta chains from one sample, sequenced in a study of T cells after somatic rescue of genetic block. Repertoires were generated with immunoSEQ multiplex PCR, while TCRdb's copy carries only in-frame clones and drops some. The sample holds fewer than 150,000 clones, around 90% seen once. Sequenced input: peripheral blood mononuclear cells (PBMCs). The source is a woman in her late teens or twenties. CDR3s include the opening cysteine and the closing phenylalanine or tryptophan. The D gene is left open where the match is weak. Expanded clones get a size class; other rows say once, few or many, or leave the size out.

TGTGCCAGCAGCTTGTGGGGCGCCGGCACCGGGGAGCTGTTTTTT,CASSLWGAGTGELFF,-,-,TRBV5-6,TRBJ2-2
TGCGCCAGCAGCCAAGATACCGGGGGGAATACGCAGTATTTT,CASSQDTGGNTQYF,-,TRBD2,TRBV4-3,TRBJ2-3
TGTGCCAGCAGCCCCACAGGGCCAGGGGCCAACGTCCTGACTTTC,CASSPTGPGANVLTF,-,-,TRBV7-9,TRBJ2-6
TGTGCCAGCAGCTTAGATCCGACGGTACCAACTAATGAAAAACTGTTTTTT,CASSLDPTVPTNEKLFF,-,-,TRBV11-3,TRBJ1-4
TGTGCCAGCAACCCCGGCGCAGGGGTTCAGCCCCAGCATTTT,CASNPGAGVQPQHF,-,-,TRBV2,TRBJ1-5
TGTGCCAGCGCCGACTTGGGGTCTGGGGCCAACGTCCTGACTTTC,CASADLGSGANVLTF,once,-,TRBV14,TRBJ2-6
TGTGCCAGCAGGTCAGCGGGGGGGCCAATCACCGGGGAGCTGTTTTTT,CASRSAGGPITGELFF,-,TRBD2,TRBV27,TRBJ2-2
TGTGCCAGCAGCCCTGACAGGGAGAATCAGCCCCAGCATTTT,CASSPDRENQPQHF,-,TRBD1,TRBV28,TRBJ1-5
TGTGCCACCAGCAGATTCCAGGAACATACGGGGGAAAAACTGTTTTTT,CATSRFQEHTGEKLFF,-,-,TRBV15,TRBJ1-4
TGTGCCAGCTCACCCCAACTAGCGGGGGGGCAAGAGACCCAGTACTTC,CASSPQLAGGQETQYF,-,TRBD2,TRBV18,TRBJ2-5
TGCGCCAGCAGCCAAGAAGAGACTAGCGGGACCACAGATACGCAGTATTTT,CASSQEETSGTTDTQYF,-,TRBD2,TRBV4-1,TRBJ2-3
TGTGCCAGCTCCCCCGGGACGGCAAAAGGCTACACCTTC,CASSPGTAKGYTF,-,-,TRBV18,TRBJ1-2
TGTGCCAGCAGCGAGACAGGGGGCAATCAGCCCCAGCATTTT,CASSETGGNQPQHF,-,TRBD1,TRBV6-4,TRBJ1-5
TGTGCCATCAGTGATCAAGGACAGAGGGGAGACGAGCAGTACTTC,CAISDQGQRGDEQYF,-,-,TRBV10-3,TRBJ2-7
TGTGCCAGCAGCTCTCCGGGGACTGAAGCTTTCTTT,CASSSPGTEAFF,-,-,TRBV7-9,TRBJ1-1
TGTGCCAGCAGCTCCGGGGGGCCTAATGAGCAGTTCTTC,CASSSGGPNEQFF,-,-,TRBV11-1,TRBJ2-1
TGTGCCAGCTCACAAGGGAAAGGTCAGCCCCAGCATTTT,CASSQGKGQPQHF,-,-,TRBV18,TRBJ1-5
TGCGCCAGCCGAGGGACAGGGGGCCGGTCCCCCTCCTACGAGCAGTACTTC,CASRGTGGRSPSYEQYF,-,TRBD1,TRBV5-1,TRBJ2-7
TGTGCCTGGAGTGTAGTGTGGAACACCATATATTTT,CAWSVVWNTIYF,-,-,TRBV30,TRBJ1-3
TGTGCCAGCAGTGGAGGCCCAACTAATGAAAAACTGTTTTTT,CASSGGPTNEKLFF,once,-,TRBV6-1,TRBJ1-4
TGTGCCAGCAGCTTAGACTATGAGCAGTTCTTC,CASSLDYEQFF,-,-,TRBV7-8,TRBJ2-1
TGTGCCAGCAGCATCACTAGCGCGGAGACCCAGTACTTC,CASSITSAETQYF,-,TRBD2,TRBV28,TRBJ2-5
TGCGCCAGCAGCCTAGGGGTTAATGAAAAACTGTTTTTT,CASSLGVNEKLFF,-,-,TRBV5-1,TRBJ1-4
TGTGCCAGCAGCCCGGACAGGGGATATGAGACCCAGTACTTC,CASSPDRGYETQYF,-,TRBD1,TRBV7-8,TRBJ2-5
TGCGCCAGCAGCTCAGGATCCATCGGGGGGCATGGCTACACCTTC,CASSSGSIGGHGYTF,-,-,TRBV5-1,TRBJ1-2
TGTGCCAGCAGCTTAGAGTGGCGCGGGGAGCAGTTCTTC,CASSLEWRGEQFF,-,-,TRBV11-3,TRBJ2-1
TGTGCCAGCAGCATGGGACAGGGAGGGGTACAGGACAATGAGCAGTTCTTC,CASSMGQGGVQDNEQFF,-,-,TRBV21-1,TRBJ2-1
TGTGCCAGCAGACCACAGAGCACAGATACGCAGTATTTT,CASRPQSTDTQYF,-,-,TRBV7-8,TRBJ2-3
TGTGCCAGCAGCAGACCGAGTCAGGGGGCAGGCTACACCTTC,CASSRPSQGAGYTF,few,TRBD1,TRBV11-2,TRBJ1-2
TGTGCCAGCAGCCCCCGAGGAAGGGAGACCCAGTACTTC,CASSPRGRETQYF,-,-,TRBV14,TRBJ2-5
TGTGCCAGCAGCTTAATTGATAGGACTAGCGGGGGCCTTCCCTCCTACGAGCAGTACTTC,CASSLIDRTSGGLPSYEQYF,-,TRBD2,TRBV7-3,TRBJ2-7
TGTGCCACCAGCAGAGGGGAGGGGAACAATGAGCAGTTCTTC,CATSRGEGNNEQFF,-,TRBD2,TRBV15,TRBJ2-1
TGTGCCAGCAGTCTTGACAGAGCCTCTGGAAACACCATATATTTT,CASSLDRASGNTIYF,few,-,TRBV2,TRBJ1-3
TGCGCCAGCAGCCAAGAGCCAGCGGGGGGCACCGGCGGCTACGAGCAGTACTTC,CASSQEPAGGTGGYEQYF,-,TRBD2,TRBV4-3,TRBJ2-7
TGTGCCAGCAGTGAAAATGTAGGGGGGAGAGAGCAGTACTTC,CASSENVGGREQYF,-,-,TRBV2,TRBJ2-7
TGTGCCAGCAGCTGGGACAGGGTGGATAACTATGGCTACACCTTC,CASSWDRVDNYGYTF,once,TRBD1,TRBV7-9,TRBJ1-2
TGTGCCAGCAGCCCTCCGGGAGCGAGCACAGATACGCAGTATTTT,CASSPPGASTDTQYF,-,-,TRBV5-4,TRBJ2-3
TGTGCCAGCTCACCGACGGAGCCGTTGGGGGGTTACGAGCAGTACTTC,CASSPTEPLGGYEQYF,-,-,TRBV18,TRBJ2-7
TGTGCCAGCAGCCTGTTAGGAGGGAACACTGAAGCTTTCTTT,CASSLLGGNTEAFF,-,-,TRBV5-5,TRBJ1-1
TGTGCCAGCACTCCGAGCGGGGGGGCCGTGGAGACCCAGTACTTC,CASTPSGGAVETQYF,-,TRBD2,TRBV28,TRBJ2-5
TGTGCCAGCCGCCGCTTGCCCGAACAGGGGGCATCCTACAATGAGCAGTTCTTC,CASRRLPEQGASYNEQFF,-,TRBD1,TRBV7-2,TRBJ2-1
TGTGCCAGCATCTTAGGGGCCGGAGGCACTGAAGCTTTCTTT,CASILGAGGTEAFF,once,-,TRBV7-8,TRBJ1-1
TGTGCCAGCTCACCCCTACTTAAGGCAGCGGGGCAAGAGACCCAGTACTTC,CASSPLLKAAGQETQYF,once,TRBD2,TRBV18,TRBJ2-5
TGCGCCAGCAGCCAAGCTATAGCGGGGGGGCCCTACGAGCAGTACTTC,CASSQAIAGGPYEQYF,once,TRBD2,TRBV4-3,TRBJ2-7
TGCAGCGTTGAGTCAGGGGGCAGCGGCTACACCTTC,CSVESGGSGYTF,once,TRBD1,TRBV29-1,TRBJ1-2
TGTGCCAGTAAGGGACAACAAAACATTCAGTACTTC,CASKGQQNIQYF,-,-,TRBV19,TRBJ2-4
TGTGCCAGCGGCGAGCCCTCCTATAATTCACCCCTCCACTTT,CASGEPSYNSPLHF,-,-,TRBV7-9,TRBJ1-6
TGTGCCAGCTCACCACTCACGGGACTCCCGGTAGAGACCCAGTACTTC,CASSPLTGLPVETQYF,-,-,TRBV18,TRBJ2-5
TGTGCCAGCAGTTTCACCTCCAGGTACACCGGGGAGCTGTTTTTT,CASSFTSRYTGELFF,-,-,TRBV6-1,TRBJ2-2
TGTGCCAGCAGCTCTTCCGGGGGCACCAGGGACGAGCAGTTCTTC,CASSSSGGTRDEQFF,-,-,TRBV7-6,TRBJ2-1
TGTGCCAGCAGCCGGGACAGGGCTTACGAGCAGTACTTC,CASSRDRAYEQYF,once,TRBD1,TRBV11-2,TRBJ2-7
TGTGCCAGCAGCTCATACTATGACAAAAACACCGGGGAGCTGTTTTTT,CASSSYYDKNTGELFF,-,-,TRBV27,TRBJ2-2
TGTGCCAGCAGCCCTAATACCCCTGGGCGGGGCACATACAATGAGCAGTTCTTC,CASSPNTPGRGTYNEQFF,-,-,TRBV11-2,TRBJ2-1
TGTGCCAGTACAGGGTCCACTAATGAAAAACTGTTTTTT,CASTGSTNEKLFF,-,-,TRBV19,TRBJ1-4
TGTGCCAGCAGTCTGGGGCCGGGTCACAATCAGCCCCAGCATTTT,CASSLGPGHNQPQHF,-,-,TRBV9,TRBJ1-5
TGCGCCAGCAGTAGCGCCCTCCTTGGTGACTACGAGCAGTACTTC,CASSSALLGDYEQYF,-,-,TRBV5-1,TRBJ2-7
TGCGCCAGCAGCTTGGATTACGAGCAGTACTTC,CASSLDYEQYF,-,-,TRBV5-1,TRBJ2-7
TGTGCCAGCACTGAAGCTTTCTTT,CASTEAFF,few,-,TRBV5-8,TRBJ1-1